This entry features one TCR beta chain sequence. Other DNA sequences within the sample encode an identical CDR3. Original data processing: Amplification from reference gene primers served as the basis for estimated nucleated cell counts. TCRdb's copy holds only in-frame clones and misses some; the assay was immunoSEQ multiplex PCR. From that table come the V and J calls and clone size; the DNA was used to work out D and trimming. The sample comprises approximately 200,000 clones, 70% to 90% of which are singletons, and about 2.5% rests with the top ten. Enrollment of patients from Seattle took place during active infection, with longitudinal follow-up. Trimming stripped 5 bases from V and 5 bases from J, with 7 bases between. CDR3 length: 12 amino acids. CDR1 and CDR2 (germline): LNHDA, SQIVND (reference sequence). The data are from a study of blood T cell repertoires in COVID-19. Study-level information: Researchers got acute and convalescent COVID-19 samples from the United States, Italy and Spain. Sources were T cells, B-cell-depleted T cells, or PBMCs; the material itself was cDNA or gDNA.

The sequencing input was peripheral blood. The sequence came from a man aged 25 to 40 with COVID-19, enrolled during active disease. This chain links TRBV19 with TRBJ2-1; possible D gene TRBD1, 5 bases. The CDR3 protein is CASSQGNNEQFF. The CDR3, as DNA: TGTGCCAGTAGTCAGGGAAACAATGAGCAGTTCTTC.